The text below deals with one T cell receptor beta chain. Its antigen is as yet unknown. This record belongs to a study of regulatory dendritic cells for organ transplantation. The study, taken as a whole, reports: The most alloreactive TCR clonotypes were found in resting memory CD8+ cells.

CD4+ or CD8+ T cells were sorted as naive CD45RA+ or memory CD45RO+. Data came from immunoSEQ multiplex PCR; TCRdb stores just in-frame clones and leaves some out. The table includes 25,000 or so clones, roughly 80% detected once. This TCR was sampled from a human donor in good health. Sequencing input: naive CD4+ T cells from blood. Documented subset: CD45RA+ naive T cells.

The CDR3 region is CASSVGESSYNEQFF. For the CDR3, the DNA is TGTGCCAGCAGCGTAGGTGAGAGCTCCTACAATGAGCAGTTCTTC. The V call is TRBV9, the J call TRBJ2-1; no clear D gene. Germline lookup yields CDR1 SGDLS and CDR2 YYNGEE. V was shortened by 0 bases and J by 0 bases, with 7 bases between the two germline ends. CDR3 length: 15 amino acids.